This record concerns one T cell receptor (beta chain) sequence. This sample was included in a study of blood T cell repertoires in COVID-19. Study overall: Spain, Italy and the United States supplied samples that represented acute and convalescent COVID-19. From T cells, B-cell-depleted T cells, or PBMCs came the material, which was cDNA or gDNA.

Authors' processing steps: Reference gene primer amplification yielded estimated nucleated cell counts. Repertoires were generated with immunoSEQ multiplex PCR, while TCRdb's copy carries only in-frame clones and drops some. The V and J calls and clone size are taken from that table; D and trimming were inferred from the DNA. The sample lists more than 85,000 clones, around 80% occurring once. The CDR3 extends over 16 amino acids. With 4 bases clipped from V and 5 bases from J, the junction kept 10 bases outside the gene matches. Germline V gene data show CDR1 as SGHRS and CDR2 as YFSETQ. This clonotype was sampled from a woman of 80 years or more with acute or convalescent COVID-19. The sequencing sample was made of peripheral blood. The rearrangement links TRBV5-1 to TRBJ2-3, with 10 bases fitting TRBD2. CDR3 sequence: CASSTGAGGQVDTQYF. For the CDR3, the DNA is TGCGCCAGCAGCACCGGAGCGGGGGGGCAAGTAGATACGCAGTATTTT.